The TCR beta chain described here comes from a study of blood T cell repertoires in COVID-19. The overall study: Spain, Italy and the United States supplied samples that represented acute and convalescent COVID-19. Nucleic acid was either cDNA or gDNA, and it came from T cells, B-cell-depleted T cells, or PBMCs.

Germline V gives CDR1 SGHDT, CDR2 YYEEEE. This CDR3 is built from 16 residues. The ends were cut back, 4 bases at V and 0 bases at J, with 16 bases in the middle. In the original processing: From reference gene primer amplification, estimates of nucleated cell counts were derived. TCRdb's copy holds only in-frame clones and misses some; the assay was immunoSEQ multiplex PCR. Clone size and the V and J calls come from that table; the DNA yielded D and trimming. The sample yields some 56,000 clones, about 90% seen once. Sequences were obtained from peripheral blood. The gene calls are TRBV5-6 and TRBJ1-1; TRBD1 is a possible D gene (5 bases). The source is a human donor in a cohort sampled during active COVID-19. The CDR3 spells CASSPAGVGLNTEAFF. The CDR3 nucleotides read TGTGCCAGCAGCCCGGCGGGGGTAGGTTTGAACACTGAAGCTTTCTTT.